This T cell receptor (beta chain) was found in a study of glioma-infiltrating T cells after dendritic cell vaccination. Overall study context: Autologous tumor lysate-pulsed dendritic cell vaccination was given between the early 2000s and the early 2010s.

Clones were read by immunoSEQ multiplex PCR, and TCRdb kept only the in-frame ones, dropping some. This table holds fewer than 85,000 clones, roughly 80% found once. The clonotype originates from a human donor with glioblastoma. Here the sequenced sample was blood, taken before dendritic cell vaccination.

Written as DNA, the CDR3 is TGCGCCAGCAGCCAAGATGCGGGGGGCTCCTACAATGAGCAGTTCTTC. It is translated as CASSQDAGGSYNEQFF. The chain recombines TRBV4-1 with TRBJ2-1; TRBD2 agrees at 8 bases. The V segment lost 0 bases and the J segment 0 bases; nucleotides outside the gene matches: 1. This CDR3 is 16 amino acids long. Germline V gives CDR1 MGHRA, CDR2 YSYEKL.